This entry lists 15 T cell receptor beta chains sequenced from one sample in a study of control samples from healthy donors and cancer patients. The repertoire was sequenced with immunoSEQ multiplex PCR; TCRdb's copy has only in-frame clones and lacks some. The profile shows some 120,000 clones, around 87% of them singletons. Specimen: blood. The receptors derive from a man aged 55 to 70 in good health.

The chain is built from TRBV20-1 and TRBJ2-7; D could derive from TRBD1 or TRBD2 (6 bases each). The CDR3 runs 15 residues. V was trimmed by 3 bases and J by 9 bases, leaving 24 bases between them. CDR1 DFQATT and CDR2 SNEGSKA come from the germline V gene (reference sequence). DNA of the CDR3: TGCAGTGCTAGTTATTTGCGGGACACGGATGTGGGGCAGTACTTC. Its translation is CSASYLRDTDVGQYF.

The rearrangement joins TRBV7-2 to TRBJ1-1; maybe TRBD1 (5 bases). The length of the CDR3 is 15 residues. Trimming stripped 0 bases from V and 1 base from J, with 9 bases between. The germline gives CDR1 SGHTA, CDR2 FQGNSA. This CDR3 reads CASSLAGQGNTEAFF. The CDR3 DNA reads TGTGCCAGCAGCTTAGCGGGGCAGGGGAACACTGAAGCTTTCTTT.

This clone was recorded only once. For the CDR3, the DNA is TGTGCCAGCAGCCATACAGGGGGCCTGTTCTTC. Amino acids: CASSHTGGLFF. The rearrangement joins TRBV12-3 or TRBV12-4 to TRBJ2-1; 9 nucleotides line up with TRBD1. The CDR3 has 11 residues. V was pared by 6 bases and J by 15 bases, with 6 bases of the junction left unmatched.

The rearrangement uses TRBV28 and TRBJ1-5; D is unresolved. The V end lost 4 bases, the J end lost 7 bases, and 11 bases lay between the germline ends. The CDR3 sequence is 13 residues long. CDR1 is MDHEN, CDR2 SYDVKM, per germline. The CDR3 DNA sequence: TGTGCCAGCAGTTCAGGATTGGGGCAGCCCCAGCATTTT. Encoded protein: CASSSGLGQPQHF.

The chain employs TRBV6-2 or TRBV6-3 and TRBJ1-1; D possibly corresponds to TRBD1 (5 bases). This CDR3 spans 14 amino acids. V was clipped by 2 bases and J by 2 bases, with 9 bases between them. CDR1 and CDR2 from the germline V gene are MNHEY and SVGEGT. The CDR3 spells CASSYGTVNTEAFF. The CDR3 DNA is TGTGCCAGCAGTTACGGGACGGTCAACACTGAAGCTTTCTTT.

This clone was seen just once. The chain joins TRBV6-5 to TRBJ1-2, with a tentative D call TRBD1 (5 bases). The CDR3 contains 13 residues. The V gene lost 6 bases and the J gene lost 0 bases, with 8 bases spanning the gap. Germline V gene lookup returns CDR1 MNHEY and CDR2 SVGAGI. The CDR3 coding sequence is TGTGCCAGCAGGAGGGACGCTAACTATGGCTACACCTTC. Its protein is CASRRDANYGYTF.

This clone was seen just once. The chain couples TRBV6-1 to TRBJ2-7; possible D gene TRBD2, 7 bases. V lost 3 bases and J 2 bases, leaving 14 bases between the germline ends. This CDR3 region has 15 residues. Germline V gives CDR1 MNHNS, CDR2 SASEGT. The CDR3: CASSDRGGRTYEQYF. The CDR3 bases are TGTGCCAGCAGTGACAGGGGAGGGCGAACCTACGAGCAGTACTTC.

V usage is TRBV19 and J usage is TRBJ2-3; 9 bases fit TRBD1. The ends lost 5 bases at V and 3 bases at J; junction bases unmatched: 6. The CDR3 consists of 15 residues. Germline CDR1 is LNHDA and CDR2 is SQIVND (reference sequence). The CDR3 loop is CASSGGQGRTDTQYF. DNA for the CDR3: TGTGCCAGTAGTGGGGGACAGGGTAGGACAGATACGCAGTATTTT.

The chain combines TRBV18 with TRBJ1-1; no definite D call. Trimming took 0 bases from V and 2 from J, leaving 7 bases between them. The CDR3 covers 14 residues. Germline V gene lookup returns CDR1 KGHSH and CDR2 LQKENI. The CDR3 is CASSPPGRNTEAFF. The CDR3, as DNA: TGTGCCAGCTCACCACCGGGTAGAAACACTGAAGCTTTCTTT.

The V gene is TRBV7-9, the J gene TRBJ2-5; TRBD1 is a possible D gene (5 bases). From germline, CDR1 is SEHNR and CDR2 FQNEAQ (reference sequence). V was cut by 5 bases and J by 3 bases, with 7 bases left in between. CDR3 length equals 12 residues. CDR3 bases: TGTGCCAGCAGCCAGACAGAAGAGACCCAGTACTTC. Protein product: CASSQTEETQYF.

V usage is TRBV7-2 and J usage is TRBJ2-5; 8 bases agree with TRBD2. The CDR3 runs to 15 residues. V dropped 11 bases and J dropped 0; count of bases not matched to a gene: 11. Looked up from germline, CDR1 is SGHTA and CDR2 is FQGNSA. The CDR3 loop reads CAGPSRGGYQETQYF. The CDR3 DNA is TGTGCCGGCCCCTCTCGCGGGGGGTACCAAGAGACCCAGTACTTC.

The V call is TRBV7-2, the J call TRBJ2-5, with a tentative D call TRBD1 (6 bases). The ends were cut back, 3 bases at V and 2 bases at J, with 7 bases in the middle. The V gene's germline CDR1 is SGHTA and CDR2 FQGNSA. This CDR3 is built from 13 residues. CDR3 amino acids: CASSFGQQETQYF. The CDR3 bases are TGTGCCAGCAGCTTCGGACAGCAAGAGACCCAGTACTTC.

The V and J genes are TRBV18 and TRBJ1-6; 8 bases are shared with TRBD1. The CDR3 totals 14 residues. V was pared by 0 bases and J by 10 bases, with 2 bases of the junction left unmatched. Per the germline V gene, CDR1 is KGHSH and CDR2 is LQKENI. The CDR3 nucleotides are TGTGCCAGCTCACCACCGACAGGGGAATCACCCCTCCACTTT. This codes for CASSPPTGESPLHF.

This chain uses TRBV7-7 with TRBJ2-1; 10 bases are shared with TRBD2. The V and J ends lost 0 bases and 5 bases, in that order; junction bases with no gene match: 1. The V gene's germline CDR1 is SSHAT and CDR2 FNYEAQ (reference sequence). The CDR3 covers 15 residues. CDR3 in amino acids: CASSLASGGHNEQFF. The CDR3 DNA follows: TGTGCCAGCAGCTTAGCTAGCGGGGGGCACAATGAGCAGTTCTTC.

The J gene is TRBJ1-4, the V gene TRBV5-1; D is ambiguous. The CDR3 covers 14 residues. CDR1 SGHRS and CDR2 YFSETQ come from the germline V gene. Between the trimmed V and J ends, which lost 3 bases and 8 bases, there was a span of 14 bases. The CDR3: CASSSTGVVEKLFF. The CDR3 coding sequence is TGCGCCAGCAGCTCTACCGGGGTGGTAGAAAAACTGTTTTTT. The full variable domain, rest sourced from reference TRBV5-1 and TRBJ1-4, is KAGVTQTPRYLIKTRGQQVTLSCSPISGHRSVSWYQQTPGQGLQFLFEYFSETQRNKGNFPGRFSGRQFSNSRSEMNVSTLELGDSALYLCASSSTGVVEKLFFGSGTQLSVL.